This T cell receptor beta chain was sequenced for a study of blood T cell repertoires in COVID-19. Study context: Material from acute and convalescent COVID-19 was sourced from the United States, Italy and Spain. PBMCs, B-cell-depleted T cells, or T cells provided the cDNA or gDNA that made up the material.

Authors' analysis steps: Reference gene primer amplification gave estimated nucleated cell counts. Profiling relied on immunoSEQ multiplex PCR, and the TCRdb table lists in-frame clones only, not all of them. D and trimming were read from the DNA, whereas the V and J calls and clone size are those reported in that table. The data hold under 200,000 clones, with around 84% observed a single time. CDR1 is SGHRS, CDR2 YFSETQ, per germline. The trim removed 7 bases at V and 0 bases at J, leaving 6 bases unmatched. The CDR3 spans 15 residues. Seattle researchers signed up patients amid active infection and tracked them longitudinally.

This TCR derives from a woman in her seventies with COVID-19, enrolled during active disease. The source material was peripheral blood. V and J are TRBV5-1 and TRBJ2-2; 7 bases fit TRBD1. The CDR3 here is CASHTGDPNTGELFF. DNA for the CDR3: TGCGCCAGCCACACAGGGGACCCGAACACCGGGGAGCTGTTTTTT. The whole variable domain, remainder taken from reference TRBV5-1 and TRBJ2-2, is KAGVTQTPRYLIKTRGQQVTLSCSPISGHRSVSWYQQTPGQGLQFLFEYFSETQRNKGNFPGRFSGRQFSNSRSEMNVSTLELGDSALYLCASHTGDPNTGELFFGEGSRLTVL.